The clone carrying this TCR beta chain showed up just a few times. These data come from a study of blood T cell repertoires in COVID-19. The wider study: Whether acute or convalescent, the COVID-19 samples came from the United States, Italy and Spain. The cDNA or gDNA used as material had been derived from T cells, B-cell-depleted T cells, or PBMCs.

Per germline, CDR1 SQVTM and CDR2 ANQGSEA. Trimming removed 4 bases from V and 4 bases from J, with 7 bases in between. This CDR3 has 11 amino acids. In the source study's methods: From reference gene primer amplification, estimates of nucleated cell counts were derived. TCRdb keeps only in-frame clones here, not all; method: immunoSEQ multiplex PCR. For V, J and clone size, that table is used; D and trimming come from the DNA. The sample contains about 220,000 clones, 75% to 85% of which appear only once. This sequence originates from a man in his forties who had recovered from COVID-19. Sequencing input: peripheral blood. J is TRBJ1-1 and V is TRBV29-1, with unresolved D. The CDR3 DNA is TGCAGCGTTGGTTGGCTCACTGAAGCTTTCTTT. It is translated as CSVGWLTEAFF.